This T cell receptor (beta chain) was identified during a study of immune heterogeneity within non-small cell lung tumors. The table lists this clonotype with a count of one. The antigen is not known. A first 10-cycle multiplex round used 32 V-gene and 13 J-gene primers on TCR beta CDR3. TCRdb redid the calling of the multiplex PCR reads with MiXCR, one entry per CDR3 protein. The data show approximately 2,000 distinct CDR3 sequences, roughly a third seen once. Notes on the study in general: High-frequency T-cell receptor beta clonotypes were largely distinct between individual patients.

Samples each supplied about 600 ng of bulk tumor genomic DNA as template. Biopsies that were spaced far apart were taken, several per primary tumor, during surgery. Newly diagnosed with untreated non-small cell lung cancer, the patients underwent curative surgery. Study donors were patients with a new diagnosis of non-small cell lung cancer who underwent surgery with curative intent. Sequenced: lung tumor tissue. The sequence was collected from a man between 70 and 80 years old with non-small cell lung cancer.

DNA for the CDR3: TGTGCCAGCGTATACCTGGGGGGAGAACAGCCCCAGCATTTT. Translated, it gives CASVYLGGEQPQHF. The chain links TRBV6-1 to TRBJ1-5, with a tentative D call TRBD1 (5 bases). CDR3 length equals 14 residues. The V gene's germline CDR1 is MNHNS and CDR2 SASEGT. Between the trimmed V and J ends, which lost 8 bases and 7 bases, there was a span of 18 bases.